The clone carrying this T cell receptor beta chain appeared a few times. The sample comes from a study of shared clonotypes between healthy human individuals. Produced via immunoSEQ multiplex PCR; TCRdb's table is partial and in-frame only. Of a few hundred thousand clones listed, approximately 79% were seen once; the top ten hold roughly 12%. The sequencing sample was made of PBMCs. This receptor was identified in a woman in her thirties or forties in good health. Some clones in this sample may be carry-over from other donors' samples.

CDR3 loop: CATSVGPDYEQYF. In nucleotides, the CDR3 is TGTGCCACCAGCGTGGGACCGGACTACGAGCAGTACTTC. The chain has TRBV15 and TRBJ2-7; D could derive from TRBD1 or TRBD2 (5 bases each). Germline assignment: CDR1 LNHNV and CDR2 YYDKDF (reference sequence). Trimming removed 5 bases from V and 3 bases from J, with 11 bases in between. CDR3 length equals 13 residues.